The next 14 T cell receptor beta chains were all read from a single sample in a study of blood T cells in healthy people across ages (dated by TCRdb to about 2015). The protocol used for the library was 5' RACE. Sequencing relied on an Illumina HiSeq 2500. The second PCR ran for about 7 to 11 cycles and used a J-beta primer mix along with a sample-barcoded 5' primer. TCRdb redid the processing of the public reads, applying fastp at Q25 and MiXCR, and retained in-frame beta chains. CDR3 protein sequences are deduplicated, and each keeps its most common genes and DNA. The sample has about 670,000 distinct CDR3 sequences on record, less than 45% of them singletons. The biggest ten clones account for about 30% of the sample. Sequenced material: blood. Every receptor here comes from a man of 80 years or more in good health.

This clonotype was counted between two and nine times. The V gene is TRBV4-1, the J gene TRBJ1-2; D is uncertain. Looked up from germline, CDR1 is MGHRA and CDR2 is YSYEKL. Between the trimmed V and J ends, which lost 6 bases and 6 bases, there was a span of 14 bases. The CDR3 covers 13 residues. The CDR3 here is CASRWASRHGYTF. The CDR3 region has the DNA TGCGCCAGCAGATGGGCCAGTCGACATGGCTACACCTTC.

This chain connects TRBV4-2 to TRBJ2-5, with TRBD1 matching over 7 bases. CDR3 length: 16 residues. CDR1 is LGHNA and CDR2 is YNFKEQ in the germline V gene. With 3 bases clipped from V and 2 bases from J, the junction kept 9 bases outside the gene matches. CDR3 DNA: TGTGCCAGCAGCCAGTCCGCAGGGGGAAATCAAGAGACCCAGTACTTC. Translated, it gives CASSQSAGGNQETQYF.

This clonotype was recorded a few times. V gene TRBV24-1 combines with J gene TRBJ2-3, with 10 positions matching TRBD1. The CDR3 is 17 amino acids. Looked up from germline, CDR1 is KGHDR and CDR2 is SFDVKD. The J segment lost 6 bases and the V segment lost 2 bases, leaving 10 bases of the junction unmatched. The CDR3 coding sequence is TGTGCCACCAGTGATTCATCACCGGGACAGGGGAAGGATACGCAGTATTTT. This encodes CATSDSSPGQGKDTQYF.

The chain combines TRBV12-3 or TRBV12-4 with TRBJ1-6; D is uncertain. The germline V and J ends were trimmed by 5 bases and 9 bases, with 20 bases remaining between them. This CDR3 comprises 16 residues. CDR3 DNA sequence: TGTGCCAGCAGTACCCGTCCTCTCCGTAGAGGTTCACCCCTCCACTTT. It codes for CASSTRPLRRGSPLHF.

This clonotype was counted a single time. Possible read error: a much larger clone is one base away. V is TRBV10-3 and J is TRBJ2-1; tentative D call: TRBD1 (7 bases). V lost 10 bases, J lost 6 bases, and 19 bases lay in between. Germline CDR1 and CDR2: ENHRY and SYGVKD. The CDR3 loop spans 14 amino acids. The CDR3 loop is CANAASRGANEQFF. In DNA, the CDR3 is TGTGCCAATGCGGCTAGCAGGGGGGCCAATGAGCAGTTCTTC.

The genes are TRBV7-2 and TRBJ2-4, with D perhaps TRBD2 (6 bases). Trimming left V 0 bases short and J 7 bases short, with 19 bases between. The CDR3 sequence is 17 residues long. The germline V gene encodes CDR1 SGHTA and CDR2 FQGNSA. CDR3 loop: CASSLAIGGGWDNIQYF. The CDR3 DNA follows: TGTGCCAGCAGCTTAGCGATCGGGGGAGGATGGGATAACATTCAGTACTTC.

The chain combines TRBV7-9 with TRBJ2-3, with 10 nucleotides matching TRBD2. The CDR3 loop spans 14 amino acids. V dropped 8 bases and J dropped 2; count of bases not matched to a gene: 4. From germline, CDR1 is SEHNR and CDR2 FQNEAQ (reference sequence). The CDR3 DNA follows: TGTGCCAGCGCGCTAGCGGGAGCCACAGATACGCAGTATTTT. This gives the protein CASALAGATDTQYF.

This CDR3 is CATSRGWEGRSSYEQYF. The CDR3 DNA reads TGTGCCACCAGCAGAGGGTGGGAAGGGAGGAGCTCCTACGAGCAGTACTTC. The J gene is TRBJ2-7, the V gene TRBV15; tentatively, D is TRBD2 (6 bases). The germline gives CDR1 LNHNV, CDR2 YYDKDF (reference sequence). V was clipped by 1 base and J by 0 bases, with 16 bases between them. The CDR3 has 17 residues. The full variable domain, its missing parts supplied by reference TRBV15 and TRBJ2-7, is DAMVIQNPRYQVTQFGKPVTLSCSQTLNHNVMYWYQQKSSQAPKLLFHYYDKDFNNEADTPDNFQSRRPNTSFCFLDIRSPGLGDTAMYLCATSRGWEGRSSYEQYFGPGTRLTVT.

Of note for this clonotype: A read error may be the cause here, since a much bigger clone is one base away. The CDR3 reads CSADLSNRGTNEQYF. As DNA, the CDR3 is TGCAGTGCCGACCTCAGTAACCGGGGGACCAATGAGCAGTACTTC. This rearrangement joins TRBV20-1 to TRBJ2-7; perhaps TRBD2 as D (6 bases). CDR1 is DFQATT and CDR2 is SNEGSKA in the germline V gene (reference sequence). Trimming removed 6 bases from V and 7 bases from J, with 25 bases in between. The CDR3 covers 15 residues.

The J gene is TRBJ2-1, the V gene TRBV27; tentative D call: TRBD2 (5 bases). Germline CDR1 and CDR2: MNHEY and SMNVEV (reference sequence). Trimming cost V 8 bases and J 0 bases, with 5 bases left between them. This CDR3 is 12 amino acids long. This CDR3 reads CASEGSYNEQFF. The CDR3 DNA reads TGTGCCAGCGAGGGCTCCTACAATGAGCAGTTCTTC.

Regarding this clonotype: This may stem from a read error, because a much larger clone lies one nucleotide away. The rearrangement links TRBV25-1 to TRBJ2-7; 7 bases match TRBD1. In germline, CDR1 is MGHDK, CDR2 SYGVNS. This CDR3 contains 14 residues. For the CDR3, the DNA is TGTGCCGGCAGTCCGGGACAGACCTCCTACGAGCAGTACTTC. Its translation is CAGSPGQTSYEQYF.

The chain uses TRBV14 and TRBJ2-5, with a weak D call TRBD1 (5 bases). Deletions cut 0 bases from V and 2 bases from J, with 10 bases between. Germline CDR1 SGHDN, CDR2 FVKESK. The CDR3 extends over 15 amino acids. CDR3 sequence: CASSQERQWQETQYF. DNA of the CDR3: TGTGCCAGCAGCCAAGAGAGACAGTGGCAAGAGACCCAGTACTTC.

In this sample, this clonotype turned up a few times. The DNA is omitted, as the CDR3 cannot be located on it reliably, and the CDR3 follows TCRdb's listing. This rearrangement joins TRBV21-1 to TRBJ1-2. TRBV21-1 is flagged as a pseudogene. Counting both end residues, the CDR3 totals 15 amino acids. CDR3 amino acids: CASSKVGSGNYGYTF.

This clonotype was counted a few times. The chain combines TRBV14 with TRBJ2-7; 12 bases fit TRBD2. This CDR3 is 15 amino acids long. The germline gives CDR1 SGHDN, CDR2 FVKESK. The trim removed 4 bases at V and 6 bases at J, leaving 7 bases unmatched. This CDR3 is CASSPRTSGVTEQYF. Written as DNA, the CDR3 is TGTGCCAGCAGCCCCCGGACTAGCGGGGTTACCGAGCAGTACTTC.